This is a list of T cell receptor beta chains from one sample in a study of cytomegalovirus exposure and HLA in healthy donors. Some clones are missing from TCRdb's copy, which holds only in-frame ones; the method was immunoSEQ multiplex PCR. The profile shows approximately 210,000 clones, about three quarters of them singletons. The material sequenced was PBMCs. The source is a male donor in good health and CMV-seronegative. CDR3s include the opening cysteine and the closing phenylalanine or tryptophan. D genes are given only for firm matches. Only some rows state a clone size, as once, few, many or a class for expanded clones.

clone size,V gene,D gene,J gene,CDR3 protein,CDR3 DNA
.,TRBV5-1,.,TRBJ2-1,CASSLAFASEQFF,TGCGCCAGCAGCTTGGCCTTTGCGAGTGAGCAGTTCTTC
.,TRBV28,.,TRBJ2-7,CATQGVSYEQYF,TGTGCCACCCAAGGGGTTTCCTACGAGCAGTACTTC
.,TRBV5-4,TRBD2,TRBJ2-7,CASSLTARGGYEQYF,TGTGCCAGCAGCTTGACCGCGCGGGGGGGTTACGAGCAGTACTTC
few,TRBV6-6,TRBD1,TRBJ2-3,CASSETGTGNPDTQYF,TGTGCCAGCAGCGAAACCGGGACAGGGAACCCAGATACGCAGTATTTT
.,TRBV28,TRBD1,TRBJ2-3,CASSGPRGPTDTQYF,TGTGCCAGCAGTGGCCCCAGGGGGCCCACAGATACGCAGTATTTT
.,TRBV7-2,.,TRBJ1-2,CASSFSTGDYGYTF,TGTGCCAGCAGCTTTTCAACCGGGGACTATGGCTACACCTTC
.,TRBV5-1,.,TRBJ1-2,CASSQDSQGGYGYTF,TGCGCCAGCAGCCAGGACAGTCAGGGCGGCTATGGCTACACCTTC
few,TRBV10-3,.,TRBJ1-4,CAISDIYRESQEMFF,TGTGCCATCAGTGACATCTACAGGGAATCTCAAGAGATGTTTTTT
.,TRBV15,TRBD1,TRBJ2-5,CATSLGGGETQYF,TGTGCCACCAGCCTAGGGGGCGGGGAGACCCAGTACTTC
.,TRBV27,TRBD1,TRBJ1-1,CASTALGDRGLAFF,TGTGCCAGCACCGCCCTTGGGGACAGGGGTTTGGCTTTCTTT
once,TRBV27,.,TRBJ1-6,CASNRGFNSPLHF,TGTGCCAGCAATCGAGGGTTTAATTCACCCCTCCACTTT
.,TRBV28,TRBD2,TRBJ2-3,CASSPGLARRTDTQYF,TGTGCCAGCAGTCCCGGACTAGCGCGACGCACAGATACGCAGTATTTT
.,TRBV2,.,TRBJ2-2,CASSEWATGELFF,TGTGCCAGCAGTGAATGGGCCACCGGGGAGCTGTTTTTT